This T cell receptor (beta chain) was recovered during a study of shared clonotypes between healthy human individuals. Study in general: There were three CD4 naive, three CD4 memory, two CD8 naive and one CD8 memory plates per donor.

Germline V gene sequence: CDR1 SGDLS, CDR2 YYNGEE. J gave up 2 bases and V 2 bases, and 7 bases lay outside the gene matches. The CDR3 has 15 amino acids. The table came from immunoSEQ multiplex PCR; TCRdb's copy has only in-frame clones and leaves some out. The table has fewer than 400,000 clones, 74% seen once. This clonotype was obtained from a man between 25 and 39 years old in good health. This chain joins TRBV9 and TRBJ2-7, with TRBD2 identical over 7 bases. Sequenced sample: memory CD4+ T cells sorted from blood. Regarding subset: CD45RA-negative fraction. CDR3 in DNA: TGTGCCAGCAGCGTGGGCGGGAGTGGGACCTACGAGCAGTACTTC. The encoded protein is CASSVGGSGTYEQYF. Full variable domain (remainder filled in from reference TRBV9 and TRBJ2-7): DSGVTQTPKHLITATGQRVTLRCSPRSGDLSVYWYQQSLDQGLQFLIQYYNGEERAKGNILERFSAQQFPDLHSELNLSSLELGDSALYFCASSVGGSGTYEQYFGPGTRLTVT.